Described below is a single T cell receptor (beta chain) sequence and its context. In its sample, this clone was seen a few times. There is no known antigen for this receptor. No much larger clone exists at a distance of one base, and base qualities are not known. The Qiagen DNeasy kit was used to extract genomic DNA both from unsorted PBMCs and from the negatively selected CD4+ and CD8+ fractions. TCR beta CDR3 regions were subjected to amplification by immunoSEQ multiplex PCR with primers that anneal to V and J segments. A synthetic immune receptor repertoire was used to minimize amplification bias, and remaining bias was computationally removed after sequencing. Per the original workflow: Custom Python scripts were used to quantify repertoire diversity as the Shannon entropy index. The unsorted, CD4+ and CD8+ repertoires were each analyzed separately, with the exception of combined analyses, where CD4+ and CD8+ sequences were merged in silico. Clonal expansion was defined as at least a 2-fold frequency increase after treatment relative to C1D1, with a pseudocount of 0.5 for undetected baseline clones. Clones with 0 or 1 copy at C1D1 were classified as singleton clones, and clones with 2 or more copies were classified as non-singleton clones. Clones expanded in unsorted samples were annotated as CD4+, CD8+ or unknown by matching protein sequences in sorted samples from the same patient. Wilcoxon tests on paired samples were used to test changes in diversity from C1D1 to C4D1. In TCRdb, the immuneACCESS table is reduced to in-frame sequences with V and J assigned. These tables do not hold every clone; where another copy was compared, an unresolved V gene accounts for under half, and the others remain unexplained. The DNA gave D and trimming, while V, J and clone size come from that table. The sample records approximately 28,000 clones, roughly 80% of which are singletons. The ten largest clonotypes hold over 2% of the sample.

The sample belongs to a study of PD-1 blockade in classical Hodgkin lymphoma (dated by TCRdb to about 2020). Broadly, across the study: Nivolumab dosing was 3 mg/kg intravenously every 2 weeks, continuing until either disease progression or unacceptable toxicity. The study used CyTOF and TCR beta sequencing to define a peripheral blood immune signature of response to PD-1 blockade in classical Hodgkin lymphoma.

What this sample's time point label stands for: cycle 1 day 1 (C1D1), immediately before nivolumab initiation. Every trial patient had relapsed following autologous stem cell transplantation, and prior brentuximab vedotin exposure was what differed among cohorts A, B and C. Using a Miltenyi CD4+ T cell isolation kit, CD4+ T cells were purified from thawed PBMCs through magnetic negative selection. The trial cohort included 50 or so patients with relapsed/refractory classical Hodgkin lymphoma, and each patient had a best overall response of complete response, partial response or progressive disease. Trial patients were treated with single-agent nivolumab in the multi-cohort phase II CheckMate 205 trial. An independent review committee assessed best overall response by applying the 2007 International Working Group response criteria. Trial PBMCs were collected immediately before nivolumab initiation (C1D1) and during therapy at cycle 2 day 1 and cycle 4 day 1. Peripheral blood was collected in 8 mL Vacutainer Cell Preparation Tubes, from which PBMCs were isolated by centrifugation and then cryopreserved. Purified CD4+ and CD8+ fractions were prepared only for cases in which an additional PBMC sample was available. On LS columns in a quadroMACS separator, the magnetically labelled cells were depleted, and the flow-through was collected as the purified fraction.

The research as a whole found: Baseline TCR diversity was reported to be lower in newly diagnosed patients than in healthy donors, and even lower in relapsed/refractory patients. Lower diversity was seen in patients whose nivolumab began less than 1 year after ASCT, and these patients were left out of later analyses so that immune reconstitution would not confound the results. Trial patients with a complete response had baseline diversity similar to that of newly diagnosed patients, while partial responders and progressors had significantly lower diversity. The study was limited to a single clinical trial cohort, and causes of repertoire differences, possibly disease activity or prior therapy, remained undefined. CD4+ but not CD8+ TCR diversity rose significantly by C4D1 (p=0.0027 vs p=0.16), most apparent in complete responders (p=0.02).

A distance of 7 bases separates the germline ends of V and J, which lose 4 bases and 0 bases respectively. The germline V gene specifies SGHTA as CDR1 and FQGTGA as CDR2. The CDR3 contains 15 residues, cysteine and phenylalanine counted. The retained sequence is limited to the CDR3, 45 bases, with the frame set at the first base. This receptor was obtained from a human donor with classical Hodgkin lymphoma. The sequence joins TRBV7-3 to TRBJ1-6, with the D segment identity uncertain. The sequenced sample was CD4+ T cells from blood, obtained at baseline. The DNA is TGTGCCAGCAGCTCCGGACTCTCCTATAATTCACCCCTCCACTTT. Its amino acids are CASSSGLSYNSPLHF.